Shown below are 11 T cell receptor beta chains from a single sample sequenced in a study of blood T cell repertoires in COVID-19. Some clones are missing from TCRdb's copy, which holds only in-frame ones; the method was immunoSEQ multiplex PCR. This sample yields approximately 320,000 clones, of which over 75% are seen a single time; around 6.9% belongs to the top ten. The sequencing sample was made of peripheral blood. These receptors all come from a human donor in a cohort sampled during active COVID-19.

The table lists this clone with a count of one. The rearrangement links TRBV7-9 to TRBJ1-2; D is ambiguous. Trimming shortened V by 0 bases and J by 4 bases, and 9 bases separated the two germline ends. The CDR3 consists of 14 residues. Germline values: CDR1 SEHNR, CDR2 FQNEAQ (reference sequence). CDR3 sequence reads: CASSLALAGYGYTF. CDR3 coding DNA: TGTGCCAGCAGCTTAGCGCTGGCAGGCTATGGCTACACCTTC.

Only one count was recorded for this clone. The CDR3 spells CATSRDQVSYGYTF. Written as DNA, the CDR3 is TGTGCCACCAGCAGAGATCAGGTCAGCTATGGCTACACCTTC. The chain uses TRBV15 and TRBJ1-2; D remains ambiguous. Germline CDR1 is LNHNV and CDR2 is YYDKDF (reference sequence). This CDR3 has 14 amino acids. V was pared by 0 bases and J by 4 bases, with 9 bases between.

The chain carries TRBV12-3 or TRBV12-4 and TRBJ2-1; 7 nucleotides match TRBD1. The CDR3 covers 13 residues. Trimming removed 6 bases from V and 8 bases from J; junction bases left unmatched: 7. CDR3 residues: CASRMTGRYEQFF. Written as DNA, the CDR3 is TGTGCCAGCAGAATGACAGGGCGGTATGAGCAGTTCTTC.

This clone was found many times. V and J are TRBV6-5 and TRBJ1-1; D call uncertain. V was clipped by 5 bases and J by 7 bases, with 14 bases between them. Germline assignment: CDR1 MNHEY and CDR2 SVGAGI. The CDR3 has 13 amino acids. Here the CDR3 DNA reads TGTGCCAGCAGTCCGGTCCCGCGGGGTGAAGCTTTCTTT. Its protein is CASSPVPRGEAFF.

This sequence joins TRBV11-2 and TRBJ1-6; no clear D. The CDR3 loop spans 18 amino acids. The V end was cut by 3 bases, the J end by 4 bases, with 19 bases between. The germline V gene has CDR1 SGHAT and CDR2 FQNNGV. CDR3 residues: CASSLDHGGPSYNSPLHF. CDR3 nucleotides: TGTGCCAGCAGCTTGGATCATGGTGGGCCCTCTTATAATTCACCCCTCCACTTT.

The J gene is TRBJ1-1, the V gene TRBV5-1; weak D call: TRBD1 (5 bases). The V and J ends lost 0 bases and 1 base respectively, with 7 bases between them. Germline V gene sequence: CDR1 SGHRS, CDR2 YFSETQ. This CDR3 is 14 amino acids long. The chain's CDR3 is CASSLEGQNTEAFF. CDR3 nucleotides: TGCGCCAGCAGCTTGGAAGGACAGAACACTGAAGCTTTCTTT.

The chain is built from TRBV30 and TRBJ2-5; 8 bases fit TRBD2. V trimming: 7 bases; J trimming: 4 bases; junction bases outside the gene matches: 11. Per germline, CDR1 GTSNPN and CDR2 SVGIG (reference sequence). The CDR3 sequence is 14 residues long. CDR3 DNA sequence: TGTGCCTACCAAAGCGGGGGATTAAGAGAGACCCAGTACTTC. Translating gives CAYQSGGLRETQYF.

V and J are TRBV6-4 and TRBJ2-7, with 10 bases identical to TRBD1. Germline values: CDR1 MRHNA, CDR2 SNTAGT. The CDR3 has 17 residues. Germline trimming cut 6 bases from V and 3 bases from J; bases unmatched to any gene: 14. The CDR3: CASSEEPGQGNIYEQYF. The CDR3 bases are TGTGCCAGCAGCGAAGAACCGGGACAGGGGAACATCTACGAGCAGTACTTC.

V usage is TRBV7-3 and J usage is TRBJ1-5; D is perhaps TRBD1 (6 bases). Germline-derived CDR1 and CDR2 are SGHTA and FQGTGA. V lost 5 bases to trimming and J lost 3 bases, with 14 bases between them. The CDR3 consists of 15 residues. The CDR3 region has the DNA TGTGCCAGCAGCCCAGGGGCAGGGCCCAATCAGCCCCAGCATTTT. Its protein is CASSPGAGPNQPQHF.

The V call is TRBV6-1, the J call TRBJ1-5, with a tentative D call TRBD1 (6 bases). The germline V gene encodes CDR1 MNHNS and CDR2 SASEGT. The ends were cut back, 3 bases at V and 9 bases at J, with 9 bases in the middle. The CDR3 is made up of 12 amino acids. The CDR3 region is CASSDRGRPQHF. CDR3 DNA: TGTGCCAGCAGTGACAGGGGCCGGCCCCAGCATTTT.

This clone has a single count. The genes are TRBV6-2 or TRBV6-3 and TRBJ2-6; 9 nucleotides line up with TRBD1. Germline assignment: CDR1 MNHEY and CDR2 SVGEGT. The CDR3 covers 16 residues. V lost 4 bases and J lost 4; bases outside the gene matches: 5. The CDR3 here is CASSLTGGYGANVLTF. CDR3 coding DNA: TGTGCCAGCAGTTTGACAGGGGGGTACGGGGCCAACGTCCTGACTTTC.